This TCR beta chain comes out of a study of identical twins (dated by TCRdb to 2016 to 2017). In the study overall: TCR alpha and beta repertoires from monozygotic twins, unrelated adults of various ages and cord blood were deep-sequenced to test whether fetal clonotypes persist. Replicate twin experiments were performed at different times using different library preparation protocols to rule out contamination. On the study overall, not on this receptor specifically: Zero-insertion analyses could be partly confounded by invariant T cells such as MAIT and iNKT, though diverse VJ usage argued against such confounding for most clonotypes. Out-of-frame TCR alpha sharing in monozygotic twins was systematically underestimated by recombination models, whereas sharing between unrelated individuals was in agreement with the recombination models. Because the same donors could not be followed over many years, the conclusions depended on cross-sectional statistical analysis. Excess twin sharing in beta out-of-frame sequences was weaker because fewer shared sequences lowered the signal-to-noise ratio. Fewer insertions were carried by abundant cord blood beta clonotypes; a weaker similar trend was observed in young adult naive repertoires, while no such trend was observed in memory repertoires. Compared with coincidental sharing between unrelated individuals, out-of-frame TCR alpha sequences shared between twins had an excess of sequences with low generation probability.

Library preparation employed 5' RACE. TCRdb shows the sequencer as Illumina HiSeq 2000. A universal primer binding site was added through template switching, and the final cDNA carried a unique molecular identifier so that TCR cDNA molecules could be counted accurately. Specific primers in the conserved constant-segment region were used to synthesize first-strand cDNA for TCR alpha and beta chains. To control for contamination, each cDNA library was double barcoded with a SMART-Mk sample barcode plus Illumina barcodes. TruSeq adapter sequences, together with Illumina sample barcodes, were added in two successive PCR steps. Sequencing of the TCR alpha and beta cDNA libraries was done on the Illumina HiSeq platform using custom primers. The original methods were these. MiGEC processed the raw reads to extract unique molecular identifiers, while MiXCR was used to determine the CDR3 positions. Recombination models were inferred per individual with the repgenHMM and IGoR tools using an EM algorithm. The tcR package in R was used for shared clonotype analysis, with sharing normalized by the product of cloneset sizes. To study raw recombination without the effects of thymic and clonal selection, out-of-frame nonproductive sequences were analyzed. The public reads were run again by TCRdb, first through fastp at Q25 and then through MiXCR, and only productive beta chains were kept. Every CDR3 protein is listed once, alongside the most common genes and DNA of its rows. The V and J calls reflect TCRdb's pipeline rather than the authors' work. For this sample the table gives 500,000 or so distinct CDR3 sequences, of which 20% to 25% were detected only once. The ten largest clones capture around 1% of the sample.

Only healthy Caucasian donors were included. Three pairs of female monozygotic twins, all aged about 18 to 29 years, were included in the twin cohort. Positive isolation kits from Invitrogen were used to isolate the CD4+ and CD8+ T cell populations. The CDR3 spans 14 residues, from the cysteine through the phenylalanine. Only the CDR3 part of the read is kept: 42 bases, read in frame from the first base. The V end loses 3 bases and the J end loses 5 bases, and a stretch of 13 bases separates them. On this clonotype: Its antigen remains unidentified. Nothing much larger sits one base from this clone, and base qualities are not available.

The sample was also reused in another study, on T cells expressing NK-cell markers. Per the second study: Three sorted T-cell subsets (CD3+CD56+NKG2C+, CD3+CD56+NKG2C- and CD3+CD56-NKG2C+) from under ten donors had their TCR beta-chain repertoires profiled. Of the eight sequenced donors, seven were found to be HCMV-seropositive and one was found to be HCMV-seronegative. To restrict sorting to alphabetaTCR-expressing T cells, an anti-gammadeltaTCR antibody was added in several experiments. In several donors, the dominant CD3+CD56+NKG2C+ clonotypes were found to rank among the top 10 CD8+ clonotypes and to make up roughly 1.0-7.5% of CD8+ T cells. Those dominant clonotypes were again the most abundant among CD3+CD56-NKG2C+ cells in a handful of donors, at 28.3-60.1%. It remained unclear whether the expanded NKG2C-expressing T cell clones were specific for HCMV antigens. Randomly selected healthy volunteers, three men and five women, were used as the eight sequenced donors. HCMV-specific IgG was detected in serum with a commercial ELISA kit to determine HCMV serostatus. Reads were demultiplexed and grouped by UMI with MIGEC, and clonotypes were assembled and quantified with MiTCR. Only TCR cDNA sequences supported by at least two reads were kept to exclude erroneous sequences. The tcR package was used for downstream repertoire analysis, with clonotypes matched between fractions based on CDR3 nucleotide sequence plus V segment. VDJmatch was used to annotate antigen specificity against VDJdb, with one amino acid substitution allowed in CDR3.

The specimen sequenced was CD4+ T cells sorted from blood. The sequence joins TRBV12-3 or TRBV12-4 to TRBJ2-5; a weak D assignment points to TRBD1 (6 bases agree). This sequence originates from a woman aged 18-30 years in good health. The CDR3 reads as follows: CASSFHRAGETQYF. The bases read TGTGCCAGCAGTTTTCACAGGGCAGGGGAGACCCAGTACTTC.